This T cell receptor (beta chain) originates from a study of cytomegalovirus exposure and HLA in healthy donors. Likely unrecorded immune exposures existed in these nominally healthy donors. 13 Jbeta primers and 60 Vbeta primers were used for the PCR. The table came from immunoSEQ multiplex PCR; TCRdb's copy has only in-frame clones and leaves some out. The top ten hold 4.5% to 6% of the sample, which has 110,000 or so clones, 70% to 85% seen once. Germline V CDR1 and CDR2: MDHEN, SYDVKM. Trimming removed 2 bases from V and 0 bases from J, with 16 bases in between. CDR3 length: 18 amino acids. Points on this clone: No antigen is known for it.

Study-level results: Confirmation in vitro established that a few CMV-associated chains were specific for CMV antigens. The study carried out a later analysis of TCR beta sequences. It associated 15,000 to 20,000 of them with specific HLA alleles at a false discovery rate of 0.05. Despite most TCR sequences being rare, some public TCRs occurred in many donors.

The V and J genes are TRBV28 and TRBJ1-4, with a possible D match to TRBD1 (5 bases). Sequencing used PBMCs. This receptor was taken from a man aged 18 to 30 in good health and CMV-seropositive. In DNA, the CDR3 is TGTGCCAGCAGTTTACTGGCAGGGTCTTTACCAACTAATGAAAAACTGTTTTTT. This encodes CASSLLAGSLPTNEKLFF.